The TCR beta chain described here comes from a study of beta chain features in type 1 diabetes. Findings of the study overall: PCR might pick shorter templates more often, in the same way for patients and controls. TCRB CDR3 length was moderately but significantly reduced in all four CD4+ subsets of Type 1 diabetes patients.

This clone was seen a handful of times. The antigen is undetermined. A far larger clone is just one base off, so this is likely a read error. The CDR3 is made up of 15 amino acids. CDR1 and CDR2 from the germline V gene are SGHRS and YFSETQ. Between the trimmed V and J ends, which lost 0 bases and 4 bases, there was a span of 10 bases. The entirety of the isolated RNA underwent reverse transcription, so expressed TCRB transcripts were sequenced. Profiling relied on immunoSEQ multiplex PCR, and the TCRdb table lists in-frame clones only, not all of them. The sample lists approximately 130,000 clones; roughly 17% were seen once.

Material for sequencing was central memory CD4+ T cells from blood. This chain uses TRBV5-1 with TRBJ2-2; tentatively, D is TRBD1 or TRBD2 (5 bases each). The TCR originated in a man younger than 35 with type 1 diabetes. Written as DNA, the CDR3 is TGCGCCAGCAGCTTGGTCGGGGACGGCACCGGGGAGCTGTTTTTT. It specifies CASSLVGDGTGELFF. The complete variable domain, with remaining parts taken from reference TRBV5-1 and TRBJ2-2, reads KAGVTQTPRYLIKTRGQQVTLSCSPISGHRSVSWYQQTPGQGLQFLFEYFSETQRNKGNFPGRFSGRQFSNSRSEMNVSTLELGDSALYLCASSLVGDGTGELFFGEGSRLTVL.